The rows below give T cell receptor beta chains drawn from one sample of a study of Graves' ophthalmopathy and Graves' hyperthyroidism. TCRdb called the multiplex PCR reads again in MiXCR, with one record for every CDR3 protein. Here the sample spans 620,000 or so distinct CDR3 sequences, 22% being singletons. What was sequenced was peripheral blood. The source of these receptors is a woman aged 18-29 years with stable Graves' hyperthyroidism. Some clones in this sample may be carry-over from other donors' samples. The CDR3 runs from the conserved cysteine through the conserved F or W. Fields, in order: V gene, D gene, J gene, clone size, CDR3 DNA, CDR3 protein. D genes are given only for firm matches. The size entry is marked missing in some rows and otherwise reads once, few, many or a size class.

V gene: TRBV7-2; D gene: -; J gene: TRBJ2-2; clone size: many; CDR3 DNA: TGTGCCAGCAGCTTAGAAGGGGCTCTGAAGCTGTTTTTT; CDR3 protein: CASSLEGALKLFF
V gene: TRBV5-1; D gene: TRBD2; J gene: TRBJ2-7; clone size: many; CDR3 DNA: TGCGCCAGCAGCTTGGCAGCGGGAGCCCCCGCCGAGCAGTACTTC; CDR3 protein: CASSLAAGAPAEQYF
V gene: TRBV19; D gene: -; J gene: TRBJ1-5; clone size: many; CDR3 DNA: TGTGCCAGTAGTATATATGGACAAGGCAATCAGCCCCAGCATTTT; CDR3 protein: CASSIYGQGNQPQHF
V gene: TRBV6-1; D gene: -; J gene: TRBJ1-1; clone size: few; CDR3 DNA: TGTGCCAGCAGTGAGGGAGCTTTCTTT; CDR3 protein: CASSEGAFF
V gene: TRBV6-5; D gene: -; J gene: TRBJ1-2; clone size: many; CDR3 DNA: TGTGCCAGCAGCTACGGACACACTAACTATGGCTACACCTTC; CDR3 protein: CASSYGHTNYGYTF
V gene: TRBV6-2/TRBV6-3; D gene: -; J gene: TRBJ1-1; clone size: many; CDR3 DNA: TGTGCCAGCAGTTACCTGCGGGCCGAGAACACTGAAGCTTTCTTT; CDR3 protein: CASSYLRAENTEAFF
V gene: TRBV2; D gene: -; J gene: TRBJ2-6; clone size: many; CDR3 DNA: TGTGCCAGCAGTTCTGGGGACTTAGCTCTGGGTGCCAACGTCCTGACTTTC; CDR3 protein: CASSSGDLALGANVLTF
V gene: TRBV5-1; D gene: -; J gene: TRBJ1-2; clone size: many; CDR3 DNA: TGCGCCAGCAGCTTGGTTGGGTTGAGTGGCTACACCTTC; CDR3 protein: CASSLVGLSGYTF
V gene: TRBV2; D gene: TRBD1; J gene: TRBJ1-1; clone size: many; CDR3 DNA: TGTGCCAGCAGTTACGACAGGGGGAGAATGAACACTGAAGCTTTCTTT; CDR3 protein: CASSYDRGRMNTEAFF
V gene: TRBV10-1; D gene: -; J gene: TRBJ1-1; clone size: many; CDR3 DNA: TGCGCCAGCAGTCGCCCCAAGGATGGGGGGAGTGAAGCTTTCTTT; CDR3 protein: CASSRPKDGGSEAFF
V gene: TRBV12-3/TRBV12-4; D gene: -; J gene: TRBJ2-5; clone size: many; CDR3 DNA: TGTGCCAGCAGTTCCCGGACAGCTACTCCTCAAGAGACCCAGTACTTC; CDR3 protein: CASSSRTATPQETQYF
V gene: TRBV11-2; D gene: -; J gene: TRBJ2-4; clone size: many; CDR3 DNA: TGTGCCAGCAGCTTAGCACGGGTGTTGATAAAAAACATTCAGTACTTC; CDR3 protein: CASSLARVLIKNIQYF
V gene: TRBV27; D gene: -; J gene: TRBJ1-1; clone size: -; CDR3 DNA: TGTGCCACCACCCGGGGTAATGAAGCTTTCTTT; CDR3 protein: CATTRGNEAFF
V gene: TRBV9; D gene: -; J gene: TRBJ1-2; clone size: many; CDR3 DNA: TGTGCCAGCAGCGCAAAACTACAGGGTGGCTACACCTTC; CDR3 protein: CASSAKLQGGYTF
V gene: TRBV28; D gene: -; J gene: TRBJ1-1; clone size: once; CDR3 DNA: TGTGCCAGCAGTCCCGGGACGGGTTTTACTGAAGCTTTCTTT; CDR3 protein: CASSPGTGFTEAFF
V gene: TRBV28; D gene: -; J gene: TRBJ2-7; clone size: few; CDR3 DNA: TGTGCCAGCAGTCTCGGGACCTCCGACGAGCAGTACTTC; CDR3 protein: CASSLGTSDEQYF
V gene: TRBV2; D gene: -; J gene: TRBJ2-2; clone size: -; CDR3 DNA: TGTGCCAGCAGGGACCATTTGGGGCCCACCGGGGAGCTGTTTTTT; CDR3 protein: CASRDHLGPTGELFF
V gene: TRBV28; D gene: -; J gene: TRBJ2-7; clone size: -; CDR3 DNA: TGTGCCAGCAGTTTTCACGGGAGTTTAAACGAGCAGTACTTC; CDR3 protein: CASSFHGSLNEQYF
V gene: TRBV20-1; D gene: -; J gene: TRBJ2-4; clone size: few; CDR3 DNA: TGCAGTGCTTTTGATGGCAGGGGACGGGGCAGTCAGTACTTC; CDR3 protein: CSAFDGRGRGSQYF
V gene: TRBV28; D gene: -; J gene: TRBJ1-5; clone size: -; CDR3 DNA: TGTGCCAGCAGTCCCCACTCTAGTTCAAGCAATCAGCCCCAGCATTTT; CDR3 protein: CASSPHSSSSNQPQHF
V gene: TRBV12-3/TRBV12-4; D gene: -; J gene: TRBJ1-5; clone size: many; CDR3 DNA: TGTGCCAGCAGGCGGGACAACTCACCAAATCAGCCCCAGCATTTT; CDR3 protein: CASRRDNSPNQPQHF
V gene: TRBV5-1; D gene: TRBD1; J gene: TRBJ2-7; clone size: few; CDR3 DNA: TGCGCCAGCAGCTTGGGAGGGACAGGGTACTACGAGCAGTACTTC; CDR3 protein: CASSLGGTGYYEQYF
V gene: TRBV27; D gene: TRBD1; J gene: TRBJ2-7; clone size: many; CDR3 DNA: TGTGCCAGCAAACCGGGACAGGGGAGGGATTCCTACGAGCAGTACTTC; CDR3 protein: CASKPGQGRDSYEQYF
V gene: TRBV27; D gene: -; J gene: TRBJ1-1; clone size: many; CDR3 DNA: TGTGCCAGCAGTCCCCGGGGGTGGGGGGGCTTAGAGACTGAAGCTTTCTTT; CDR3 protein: CASSPRGWGGLETEAFF
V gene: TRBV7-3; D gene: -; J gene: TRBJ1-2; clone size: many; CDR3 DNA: TGTGCCAGCAGTATTCACAGAAACTATGGCTACACCTTC; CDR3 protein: CASSIHRNYGYTF
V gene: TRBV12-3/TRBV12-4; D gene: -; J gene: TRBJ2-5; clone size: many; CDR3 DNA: TGTGCCAGCAGTTTAGCCGCCAGGACTATCCTACAAGAGACCCAGTACTTC; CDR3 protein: CASSLAARTILQETQYF
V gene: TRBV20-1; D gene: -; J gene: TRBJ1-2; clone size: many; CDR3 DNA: TGCAGTGCTAGCGGCAGTAGGGTTGGCTACACCTTC; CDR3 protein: CSASGSRVGYTF
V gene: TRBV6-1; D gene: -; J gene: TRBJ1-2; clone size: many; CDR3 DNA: TGTGCCAGCAGTGAGTCCGGGACAATCTATGGCTACACCTTC; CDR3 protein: CASSESGTIYGYTF
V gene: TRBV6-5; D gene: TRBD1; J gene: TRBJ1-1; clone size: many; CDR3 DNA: TGTGCCAGCTACCTGGGACAGTCGAACACTGAAGCTTTCTTT; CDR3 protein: CASYLGQSNTEAFF
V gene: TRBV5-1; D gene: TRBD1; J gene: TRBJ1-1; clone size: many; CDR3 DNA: TGCGCCAGCAGCTCAGGGGGGTCTGAAGCTTTCTTT; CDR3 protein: CASSSGGSEAFF
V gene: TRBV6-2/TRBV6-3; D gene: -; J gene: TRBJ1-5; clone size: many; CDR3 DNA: TGTGCCAGCTCGAACCCTGGTCCCCAGCATTTT; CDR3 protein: CASSNPGPQHF